Sequencing of this T cell receptor (beta chain) was carried out in a study of tumor-infiltrating lymphocytes in primary liver carcinoma. Background on the study: The study obtained roughly 3.5 to 7.13 million productive TCRbeta reads per sample, similar across tissue types.

The blood RNA (from unsorted whole blood) was obtained, and germline DNA was also extracted. Study findings and constraints: The study used bulk unsorted samples and so did not compare CD4+ and CD8+ repertoires. Tumors reached a significantly greater top-250-clone fraction than blood did (p = 0.039). Tumor region pairs overlapped more than did tumor-adjacent and tumor-blood pairs.

About this clonotype: Its antigen is still unknown. A clone one base away is much larger, so this may be a read error.

Making TCR beta cDNA involved around 500 ng total RNA and a constant-region primer. Three nested multiplex PCR rounds, a slightly modified ARM-PCR, produced the libraries for TCR beta. The study ran its first two PCR rounds for nine to eleven cycles each, using TRBV1-TRBV30 forward primers and a C-beta reverse primer. TCRdb reprocessed the multiplex PCR reads via MiXCR and lists one record per CDR3 protein. The table includes hundreds of thousands of distinct CDR3 sequences, approximately 54% detected once. The CDR3 length is 9 residues. The germline CDR1 and CDR2 sequences are SQVTM and ANQGSEA. The sequence was obtained from a woman aged 25 to 39 with primary liver carcinoma and hepatitis B virus infection. The rearrangement joins TRBV29-1 to TRBJ2-7; no clear D gene. Source material: peripheral blood. Written as DNA, the CDR3 is TGCAGCGTCTCCTACAAGCAGTACTTC. It specifies CSVSYKQYF.